These 23 T cell receptor beta chains came from one sample sequenced in a study of shared clonotypes between healthy human individuals. CD45RO negativity and positive selection for CCR7 defined naive CD8 cells, a population that excluded terminally differentiated effector memory CD45RA+ cells. Data came from immunoSEQ multiplex PCR; TCRdb stores just in-frame clones and leaves some out. The data contain about 2.2 million clones, roughly 91% of them seen just once; the ten biggest clones take up 1.5% to 2%. The sample consisted of naive CD8+ T cells from PBMCs. The origin of the receptors is a young man in good health. Some clones in this sample may be carry-over from other donors' samples.

This chain connects TRBV9 to TRBJ2-2; 7 nucleotides match TRBD2. CDR1 and CDR2 from the germline V gene are SGDLS and YYNGEE. CDR3 length equals 12 residues. The CDR3 loop is CAAGDNTGELFF. CDR3 nucleotides: TGTGCGGCGGGAGATAACACCGGGGAGCTGTTTTTT.

This chain connects TRBV28 to TRBJ1-5, with D unresolved. V lost 3 bases and J 2 bases, leaving 8 bases between the germline ends. This CDR3 is built from 14 residues. The germline CDR1 and CDR2 sequences are MDHEN and SYDVKM. CDR3 residues: CASSFPEGNQPQHF. Written as DNA, the CDR3 is TGTGCCAGCAGTTTTCCCGAGGGCAATCAGCCCCAGCATTTT.

V and J are TRBV27 and TRBJ2-7, with TRBD1 identical over 9 bases. Trimming at V came to 6 bases and at J to 0 bases, leaving 6 bases not matched to a gene. There are 15 residues in the CDR3. Germline CDR1 MNHEY, CDR2 SMNVEV (reference sequence). CDR3 nucleotides: TGTGCCAGCAGACCCGGGGGACAGGGCTCCTACGAGCAGTACTTC. Encoded protein: CASRPGGQGSYEQYF.

For the CDR3, the DNA is TGTGCCACCCTAGGGGAAGAGGACCAAGAGACCCAGTACTTC. Translated, it gives CATLGEEDQETQYF. The chain links TRBV7-9 to TRBJ2-5; D is perhaps TRBD1 (5 bases). Trimming took off 10 bases at V and 0 bases at J, with 15 bases between the two ends. The CDR3 extends over 14 amino acids. CDR1 is SEHNR and CDR2 is FQNEAQ in the germline V gene (reference sequence).

Worth noting for this clone: The sample holds other DNA sequences that translate to the same CDR3. The chain carries TRBV6-5 and TRBJ1-1, with D unresolved. V dropped 2 bases and J dropped 0 bases, with 10 bases sitting between them. Germline values: CDR1 MNHEY, CDR2 SVGAGI. The CDR3 length is 15 residues. For the CDR3, the DNA is TGTGCCAGCAGTTACCGAGGAGGTATGAACACTGAAGCTTTCTTT. Amino acid sequence: CASSYRGGMNTEAFF.

With regard to this clone: Other DNA sequences in the same sample also yield this CDR3. The rearrangement uses TRBV6-5 and TRBJ1-2; D remains ambiguous. With 0 bases removed from V and 4 bases from J, the gap between germline ends came to 9 bases. Germline V lookup: CDR1 MNHEY, CDR2 SVGAGI. The CDR3 runs 14 residues. Here the CDR3 reads CASSYSEGTYGYTF. DNA of the CDR3: TGTGCCAGCAGTTACTCGGAGGGTACCTATGGCTACACCTTC.

The chain couples TRBV10-3 to TRBJ2-1; weak D call: TRBD1 (7 bases). Germline assignment: CDR1 ENHRY and CDR2 SYGVKD. The CDR3 is 16 residues long. V lost 4 bases and J 8 bases, leaving 21 bases between the germline ends. The CDR3 is CAISGREDRLYDEQFF. CDR3 in DNA: TGTGCCATCAGTGGAAGGGAGGACAGGCTTTACGATGAGCAGTTCTTC.

This clone was seen a single time. The J gene is TRBJ2-5, the V gene TRBV27, with D unresolved. Germline CDR1 MNHEY, CDR2 SMNVEV (reference sequence). The CDR3 runs to 15 residues. V was cut by 3 bases and J by 4 bases, with 15 bases left in between. CDR3 bases: TGTGCCAGCAGTTTGGCTCCTTTTCATGGAGAGACCCAGTACTTC. Its protein is CASSLAPFHGETQYF.

J is TRBJ2-5 and V is TRBV27; possibly TRBD1 for D (5 bases). Trimming took 4 bases from V and 4 from J, leaving 13 bases between them. Germline loops: CDR1 MNHEY, CDR2 SMNVEV (reference sequence). This CDR3 is 14 amino acids long. Here the CDR3 DNA reads TGTGCCAGCAGTTCCCAGGCCCAGGGAGAGACCCAGTACTTC. Protein: CASSSQAQGETQYF.

The rearrangement joins TRBV28 to TRBJ2-3; unclear D gene. The CDR3 has 15 amino acids. V was trimmed by 2 bases and J by 2 bases, leaving 11 bases between them. Germline values: CDR1 MDHEN, CDR2 SYDVKM. The CDR3 loop reads CASSLTRQPTDTQYF. CDR3 DNA sequence: TGTGCCAGCAGTTTAACGCGCCAACCCACAGATACGCAGTATTTT.

This clone has a single count. The genes are TRBV4-3 and TRBJ2-4; 7 bases agree with TRBD2. The V and J ends lost 1 base and 2 bases, in that order; junction bases with no gene match: 5. The V gene's germline CDR1 is LGHNA and CDR2 YSLEER. The CDR3 sequence is 16 residues long. DNA of the CDR3: TGCGCCAGCAGCCAAGGTGGCGGGAGAACCAAAAACATTCAGTACTTC. It translates to CASSQGGGRTKNIQYF.

This clone was found a few times. The J gene is TRBJ1-1, the V gene TRBV29-1, with D uncertain. Germline V gives CDR1 SQVTM, CDR2 ANQGSEA. CDR3 size: 10 residues. V was cut by 4 bases and J by 6 bases, with 6 bases left in between. The CDR3: CSVGFAEAFF. In DNA, the CDR3 is TGCAGCGTTGGGTTTGCTGAAGCTTTCTTT.

CDR3 bases: TGTGCTAGTGGTTTGGTACAGGGAGTGTCCATGAACACTGAAGCTTTCTTT. Translating it yields CASGLVQGVSMNTEAFF. The chain uses TRBV12-5 and TRBJ1-1, with a weak D call TRBD1 (6 bases). From germline, CDR1 is LGHNT and CDR2 FRNRAP. This CDR3 is built from 17 residues. V shed 0 bases and J shed 0 bases, with 14 bases lying between them. The variable domain in full, with the rest retrieved from reference TRBV12-5 and TRBJ1-1, is DARVTQTPRHKVTEMGQEVTMRCQPILGHNTVFWYRQTMMQGLELLAYFRNRAPLDDSGMPKDRFSAEMPDATLATLKIQPSEPRDSAVYFCASGLVQGVSMNTEAFFGQGTRLTVV.

The V and J genes are TRBV5-1 and TRBJ2-1, with D perhaps assigned TRBD1 or TRBD2 (5 bases each). There are 17 residues in the CDR3. Germline assignment: CDR1 SGHRS and CDR2 YFSETQ. The V and J ends lost 3 bases and 5 bases respectively, with 21 bases between them. CDR3: CASSSPVIRGRDNEQFF. CDR3 nucleotides: TGCGCCAGCAGCTCTCCGGTTATACGGGGACGCGACAATGAGCAGTTCTTC.

This chain uses TRBV7-2 with TRBJ1-2; D not resolved. CDR3 length: 15 residues. V lost 5 bases and J lost 5, with 18 bases in between. The germline V gene encodes CDR1 SGHTA and CDR2 FQGNSA. DNA of the CDR3: TGTGCCAGCAGCCTCCGGTCGGACGATGATTATGGCTACACCTTC. It is translated as CASSLRSDDDYGYTF.

The J gene is TRBJ1-1, the V gene TRBV28; 9 positions agree with TRBD1. Germline V gives CDR1 MDHEN, CDR2 SYDVKM. The CDR3 is 16 amino acids. The J segment lost 0 bases and the V segment lost 7 bases, leaving 9 bases of the junction unmatched. DNA for the CDR3: TGTGCCAGCACCAAAAGACAGGGGGTTATGAACACTGAAGCTTTCTTT. Amino acids: CASTKRQGVMNTEAFF.

This chain joins TRBV5-3 and TRBJ1-1; D uncertain. TRBV5-3 is marked as an open reading frame, function uncertain. The CDR3 is made up of 13 amino acids. Trimming left V 0 bases short and J 4 bases short, with 7 bases between. In DNA form, the CDR3 reads TGTGCCAGAAGCTTGGCTGGAAGCACTGAAGCTTTCTTT. Protein sequence: CARSLAGSTEAFF.

The chain carries TRBV9 and TRBJ2-3; TRBD2 is a possible D gene (7 bases). V lost 0 bases to trimming and J lost 5 bases, with 16 bases between them. Germline loops: CDR1 SGDLS, CDR2 YYNGEE. The CDR3 has 16 amino acids. CDR3 amino acids: CASSVEQGGPVDTQYF. CDR3 sequence (DNA): TGTGCCAGCAGCGTAGAACAGGGAGGGCCAGTAGATACGCAGTATTTT. The full variable domain, in which reference TRBV9 and TRBJ2-3 provide the parts outside the CDR3, is DSGVTQTPKHLITATGQRVTLRCSPRSGDLSVYWYQQSLDQGLQFLIQYYNGEERAKGNILERFSAQQFPDLHSELNLSSLELGDSALYFCASSVEQGGPVDTQYFGPGTRLTVL.

This chain links TRBV7-9 with TRBJ2-7; D is possibly TRBD2 (5 bases). The V and J ends lost 5 bases and 2 bases respectively, with 19 bases between them. The CDR3 consists of 16 residues. Germline CDR1 SEHNR, CDR2 FQNEAQ (reference sequence). DNA of the CDR3: TGTGCCAGCAGCCCGGGATCCCGGCAGGCTGCCTACGAGCAGTACTTC. Translation gives CASSPGSRQAAYEQYF. The whole variable domain, filled in from reference TRBV7-9 and TRBJ2-7, reads DTGVSQNPRHKITKRGQNVTFRCDPISEHNRLYWYRQTLGQGPEFLTYFQNEAQLEKSRLLSDRFSAERPKGSFSTLEIQRTEQGDSAMYLCASSPGSRQAAYEQYFGPGTRLTVT.

About this clone: Other DNA sequences in this sample translate to the same CDR3. The chain employs TRBV11-2 and TRBJ1-2, with D maybe TRBD1 (5 bases). V was clipped by 1 base and J by 2 bases, with 11 bases between them. Germline assignment: CDR1 SGHAT and CDR2 FQNNGV. The CDR3 length is 15 residues. In DNA, the CDR3 is TGTGCCAGCAGCTTAGGTGGGGGTCCCAACTATGGCTACACCTTC. Encoded protein: CASSLGGGPNYGYTF.

The rearrangement uses TRBV9 and TRBJ1-1; D is undetermined. The germline gives CDR1 SGDLS, CDR2 YYNGEE. Trimming removed 4 bases from V and 4 bases from J, with 17 bases in between. CDR3 length equals 15 residues. DNA of the CDR3: TGTGCCAGCAGCCCCCGACAACGGGGTATCACTGAAGCTTTCTTT. This codes for CASSPRQRGITEAFF.

The chain combines TRBV11-1 with TRBJ2-1; 13 bases align to TRBD2. Trimming removed 4 bases from V and 7 bases from J; junction bases left unmatched: 13. The CDR3 has 18 amino acids. The germline CDR1 and CDR2 sequences are SGHAT and FQDESV (reference sequence). The CDR3 loop reads CASSSPTGLAGVLNEQFF. CDR3 sequence (DNA): TGTGCCAGCAGCTCCCCAACCGGACTAGCGGGAGTGTTGAATGAGCAGTTCTTC.

The chain couples TRBV7-2 to TRBJ1-4; TRBD1 aligns across 8 bases. The CDR3 has 14 amino acids. CDR1 SGHTA and CDR2 FQGNSA come from the germline V gene. V gave up 4 bases and J gave up 7 bases; unmatched junction bases: 5. The CDR3 is CASSSGQGGEKLFF. The CDR3 nucleotides read TGTGCCAGCAGCTCAGGACAGGGAGGTGAAAAACTGTTTTTT. Combining the CDR3 with reference TRBV7-2 and TRBJ1-4 gives the whole variable domain GAGVSQSPSNKVTEKGKDVELRCDPISGHTALYWYRQSLGQGLEFLIYFQGNSAPDKSGLPSDRFSAERTGGSVSTLTIQRTQQEDSAVYLCASSSGQGGEKLFFGSGTQLSVL.